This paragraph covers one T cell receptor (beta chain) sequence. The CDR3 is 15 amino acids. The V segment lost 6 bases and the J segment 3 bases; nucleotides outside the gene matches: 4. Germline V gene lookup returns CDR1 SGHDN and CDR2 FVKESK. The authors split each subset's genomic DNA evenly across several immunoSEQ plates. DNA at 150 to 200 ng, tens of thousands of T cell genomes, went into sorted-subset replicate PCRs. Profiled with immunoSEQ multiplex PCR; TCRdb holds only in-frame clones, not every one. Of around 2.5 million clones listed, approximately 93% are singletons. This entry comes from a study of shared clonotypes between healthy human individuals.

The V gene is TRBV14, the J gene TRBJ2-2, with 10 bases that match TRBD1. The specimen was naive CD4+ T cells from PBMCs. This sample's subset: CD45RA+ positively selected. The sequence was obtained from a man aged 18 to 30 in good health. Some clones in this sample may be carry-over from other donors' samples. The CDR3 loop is CASRRQGADTGELFF. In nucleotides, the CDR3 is TGTGCCAGCAGGAGACAGGGGGCCGACACCGGGGAGCTGTTTTTT. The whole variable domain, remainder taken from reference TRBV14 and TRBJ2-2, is EAGVTQFPSHSVIEKGQTVTLRCDPISGHDNLYWYRRVMGKEIKFLLHFVKESKQDESGMPNNRFLAERTGGTYSTLKVQPAELEDSGVYFCASRRQGADTGELFFGEGSRLTVL.